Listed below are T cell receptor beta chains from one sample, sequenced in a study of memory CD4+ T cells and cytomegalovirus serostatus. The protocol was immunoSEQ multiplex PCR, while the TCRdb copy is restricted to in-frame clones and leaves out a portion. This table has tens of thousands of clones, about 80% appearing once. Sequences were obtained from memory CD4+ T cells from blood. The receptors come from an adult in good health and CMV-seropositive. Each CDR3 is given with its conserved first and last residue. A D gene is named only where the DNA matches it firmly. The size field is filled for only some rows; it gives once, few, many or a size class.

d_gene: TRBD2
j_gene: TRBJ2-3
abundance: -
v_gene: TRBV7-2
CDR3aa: CASSLMAGVMNTQYF
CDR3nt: TGTGCCAGCAGCTTAATGGCGGGAGTCATGAATACGCAGTATTTT

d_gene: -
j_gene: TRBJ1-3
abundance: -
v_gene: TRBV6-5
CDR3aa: CASSVYRGNTIYF
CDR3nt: TGTGCCAGCAGTGTCTACCGAGGAAACACCATATATTTT

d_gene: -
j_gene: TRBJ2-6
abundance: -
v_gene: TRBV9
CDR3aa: CASGGPGANVLTF
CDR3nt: TGTGCCAGCGGGGGTCCCGGGGCCAACGTCCTGACTTTC

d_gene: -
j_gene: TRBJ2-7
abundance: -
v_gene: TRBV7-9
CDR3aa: CASSLNPGDPEQYF
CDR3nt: TGTGCCAGCAGCCTTAATCCGGGGGATCCCGAGCAGTACTTC

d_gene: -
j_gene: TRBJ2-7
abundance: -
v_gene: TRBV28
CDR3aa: CASSTLRVSHEQYF
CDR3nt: TGTGCCAGCAGCACCCTTCGGGTATCCCACGAGCAGTACTTC

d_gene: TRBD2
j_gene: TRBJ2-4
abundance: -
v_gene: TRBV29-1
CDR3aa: CSVGVSAGGPLAKNIQYF
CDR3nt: TGCAGCGTTGGTGTGTCAGCGGGAGGGCCTCTAGCCAAAAACATTCAGTACTTC

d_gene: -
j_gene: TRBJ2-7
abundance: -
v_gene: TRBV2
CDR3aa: CASTLLGVAWEQYF
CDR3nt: TGTGCCAGCACTCTCCTAGGGGTAGCTTGGGAGCAGTACTTC

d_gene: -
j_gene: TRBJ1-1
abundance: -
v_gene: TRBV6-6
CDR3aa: CASSYSSANTEAFF
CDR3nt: TGTGCCAGCAGTTACTCGTCGGCGAACACTGAAGCTTTCTTT

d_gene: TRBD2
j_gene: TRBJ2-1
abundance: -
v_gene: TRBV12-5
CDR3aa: CASGAGLAGSGEQFF
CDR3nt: TGTGCTAGTGGGGCCGGACTAGCGGGATCGGGTGAGCAGTTCTTC

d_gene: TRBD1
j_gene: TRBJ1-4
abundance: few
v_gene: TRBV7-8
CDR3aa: CASRRDRGQGEKLFF
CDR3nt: TGTGCCAGCAGACGAGACAGGGGGCAAGGTGAAAAACTGTTTTTT

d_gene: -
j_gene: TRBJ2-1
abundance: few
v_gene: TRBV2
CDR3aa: CASKGRTANEQFF
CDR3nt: TGTGCCAGCAAGGGTCGTACGGCCAATGAGCAGTTCTTC

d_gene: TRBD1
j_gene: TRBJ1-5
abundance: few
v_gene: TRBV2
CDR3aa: CASSVGTAGNQPQHF
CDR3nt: TGTGCCAGCAGTGTGGGGACAGCAGGAAATCAGCCCCAGCATTTT

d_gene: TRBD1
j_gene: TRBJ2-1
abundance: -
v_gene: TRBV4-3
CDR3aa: CASSQVPGGNEQFF
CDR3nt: TGCGCCAGCAGCCAAGTCCCAGGGGGCAATGAGCAGTTCTTC

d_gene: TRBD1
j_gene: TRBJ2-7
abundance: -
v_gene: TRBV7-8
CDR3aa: CASSSSGTAYEQYF
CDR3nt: TGTGCCAGCAGCTCCTCCGGGACAGCCTACGAGCAGTACTTC

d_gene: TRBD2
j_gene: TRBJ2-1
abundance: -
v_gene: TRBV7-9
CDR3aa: CASSPGLSGYNEQFF
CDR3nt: TGTGCCAGCAGTCCGGGACTATCCGGATACAATGAGCAGTTCTTC

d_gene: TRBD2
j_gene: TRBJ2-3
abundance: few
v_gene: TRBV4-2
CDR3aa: CASSQRGELDTQYF
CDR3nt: TGTGCCAGCAGCCAACGGGGGGAACTAGATACGCAGTATTTT

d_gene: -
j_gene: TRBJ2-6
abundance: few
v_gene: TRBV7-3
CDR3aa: CASSPGYGANVLTF
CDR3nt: TGTGCCAGCAGCCCCGGCTACGGGGCCAACGTCCTGACTTTC